These 4 T cell receptor beta chains came from one sample sequenced in a study of regulatory T cells in long-lasting Graves disease. Time point noted: persistent/refractory GD, antithyroid drugs over 5 years with positive TRAb. RNA extracted from PBMCs served as the sequencing template. According to the study, TCR beta libraries were built with iRepertoire HTBI primers and CDR3-region Arm-PCR. TCRdb recomputed calls from the multiplex PCR reads with MiXCR, one row per CDR3 protein. Among 650,000 to 700,000 distinct CDR3 sequences listed, about 32% were seen once. Here the sequenced sample was peripheral blood mononuclear cells (PBMCs), taken when the disease was refractory, from a patient treated with antithyroid drugs. All receptors derive from a female donor with Graves disease.

The chain couples TRBV14 to TRBJ2-7; 10 bases are a match to TRBD1. The CDR3 contains 18 residues. CDR1 is SGHDN, CDR2 FVKESK, per germline. The junction had 12 bases not matched to a gene; V was cut back by 1 base and J by 3 bases. The chain's CDR3 is CASSQVNGGDRGRYEQYF. As DNA, the CDR3 is TGTGCCAGCAGCCAAGTTAACGGGGGGGACAGGGGACGCTACGAGCAGTACTTC.

In its sample, this clonotype was seen many times. The chain employs TRBV2 and TRBJ2-6, with D unclear. V lost 3 bases and J 2 bases, leaving 8 bases between the germline ends. The V gene's germline CDR1 is SNHLY and CDR2 FYNNEI. This CDR3 has 15 residues. CDR3 DNA: TGTGCCAGCAGTGAGGGTACTCCTGGGGCCAACGTCCTGACTTTC. Its protein is CASSEGTPGANVLTF. Based on the CDR3 plus reference TRBV2 and TRBJ2-6, the full variable domain is EPEVTQTPSHQVTQMGQEVILRCVPISNHLYFYWYRQILGQKVEFLVSFYNNEISEKSEIFDDQFSVERPDGSNFTLKIRSTKLEDSAMYFCASSEGTPGANVLTFGAGSRLTVL.

This clonotype was seen a handful of times. This chain joins TRBV6-5 and TRBJ1-2; D remains ambiguous. The CDR3 has 19 amino acids. V dropped 4 bases and J dropped 1 base, with 25 bases sitting between them. The germline V gene encodes CDR1 MNHEY and CDR2 SVGAGI. DNA of the CDR3: TGTGCCAGCAGTTTCTTCATCCCGGACGGGGTCGGATTTAACTATGGCTACACCTTC. Translated, it gives CASSFFIPDGVGFNYGYTF.

The V and J genes are TRBV6-1 and TRBJ1-1; perhaps TRBD1 as D (5 bases). The CDR3 has 15 amino acids. Germline V gives CDR1 MNHNS, CDR2 SASEGT. V was shortened by 4 bases and J by 4 bases, with 16 bases between the two germline ends. The CDR3 DNA sequence: TGTGCCAGCAGTGTTCCTGGGGCCACGGGCACTGAAGCTTTCTTT. Encoded protein: CASSVPGATGTEAFF.